The TCR beta chain described here comes from a study of T-cell memory formation after mild COVID-19. TCRdb ran MiXCR on the 5' RACE reads and lists one entry per CDR3 protein. The table includes under 400,000 distinct CDR3 sequences, around 21% detected once. Germline trimming cut 3 bases from V and 5 bases from J; bases unmatched to any gene: 6. Germline lookup yields CDR1 DFQATT and CDR2 SNEGSKA (reference sequence). The CDR3 spans 13 residues. This TCR came from an adult woman who had mild COVID-19 (a few samples of this study predate the infection). Cell type and time point are not known. The sequenced sample consisted of PBMCs or a T cell subset sorted from them (not recorded which). This rearrangement joins TRBV20-1 to TRBJ1-1, with 7 nucleotides matching TRBD1. CDR3 sequence: CSARVAGGTEAFF. CDR3 bases: TGCAGTGCTAGGGTAGCAGGGGGGACTGAAGCTTTCTTT.